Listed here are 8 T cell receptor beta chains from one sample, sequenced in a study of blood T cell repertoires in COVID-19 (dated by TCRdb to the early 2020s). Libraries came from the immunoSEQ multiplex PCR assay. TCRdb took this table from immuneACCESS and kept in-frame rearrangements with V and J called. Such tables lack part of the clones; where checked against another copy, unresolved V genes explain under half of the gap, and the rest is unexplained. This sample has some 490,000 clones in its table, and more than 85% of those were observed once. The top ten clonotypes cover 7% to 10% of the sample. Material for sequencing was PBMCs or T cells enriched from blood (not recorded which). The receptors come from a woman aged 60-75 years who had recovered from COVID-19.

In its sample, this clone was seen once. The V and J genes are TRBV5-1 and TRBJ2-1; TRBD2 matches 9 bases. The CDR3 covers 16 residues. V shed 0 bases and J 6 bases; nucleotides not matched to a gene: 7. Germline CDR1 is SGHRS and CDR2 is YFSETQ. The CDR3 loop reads CASSLGAAGGLNEQFF. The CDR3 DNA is TGCGCCAGCAGCTTGGGGGCAGCGGGGGGTCTCAATGAGCAGTTCTTC.

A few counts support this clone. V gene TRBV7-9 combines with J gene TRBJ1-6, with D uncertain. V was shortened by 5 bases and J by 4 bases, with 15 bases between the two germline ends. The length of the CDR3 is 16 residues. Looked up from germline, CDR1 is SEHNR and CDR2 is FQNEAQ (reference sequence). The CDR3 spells CASSRARENYNSPLHF. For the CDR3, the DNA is TGTGCCAGCAGCCGTGCACGGGAGAATTATAATTCACCCCTCCACTTT.

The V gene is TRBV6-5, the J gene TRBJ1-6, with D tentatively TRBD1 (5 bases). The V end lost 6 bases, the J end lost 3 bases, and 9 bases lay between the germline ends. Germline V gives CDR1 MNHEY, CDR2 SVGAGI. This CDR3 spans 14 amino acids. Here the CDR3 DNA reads TGTGCCAGCAGGGCGGGGGGCTATAATTCACCCCTCCACTTT. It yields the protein CASRAGGYNSPLHF.

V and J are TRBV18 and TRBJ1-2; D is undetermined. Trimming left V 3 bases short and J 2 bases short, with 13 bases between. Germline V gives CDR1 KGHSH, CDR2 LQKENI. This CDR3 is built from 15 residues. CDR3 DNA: TGTGCCAGCTCACCGAGGCGGGGAGAGAACTATGGCTACACCTTC. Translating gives CASSPRRGENYGYTF.

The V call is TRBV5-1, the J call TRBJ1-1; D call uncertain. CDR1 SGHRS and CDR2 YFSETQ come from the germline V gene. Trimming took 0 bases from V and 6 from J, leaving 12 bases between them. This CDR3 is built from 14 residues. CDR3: CASSLEPGLAEAFF. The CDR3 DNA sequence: TGCGCCAGCAGCTTGGAGCCGGGGTTAGCTGAAGCTTTCTTT.

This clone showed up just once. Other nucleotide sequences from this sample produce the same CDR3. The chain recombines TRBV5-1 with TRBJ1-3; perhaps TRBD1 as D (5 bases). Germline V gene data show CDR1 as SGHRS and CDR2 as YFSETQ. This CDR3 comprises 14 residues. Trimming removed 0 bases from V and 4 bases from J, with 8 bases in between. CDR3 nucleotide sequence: TGCGCCAGCAGCTTGGCAGGGTTAGGAAACACCATATATTTT. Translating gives CASSLAGLGNTIYF.

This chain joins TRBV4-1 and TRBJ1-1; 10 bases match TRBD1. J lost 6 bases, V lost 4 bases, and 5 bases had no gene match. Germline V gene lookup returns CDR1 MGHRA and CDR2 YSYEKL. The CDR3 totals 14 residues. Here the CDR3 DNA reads TGCGCCAGCAGCCCGGGACAGGGGTCTCCTGAAGCTTTCTTT. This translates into CASSPGQGSPEAFF.

CDR3 bases: TGCGCCAGCAGCCGGACAGGAATGAACACTGAAGCTTTCTTT. The encoded protein is CASSRTGMNTEAFF. The chain links TRBV5-1 to TRBJ1-1; 7 bases are a match to TRBD1. The germline V gene encodes CDR1 SGHRS and CDR2 YFSETQ. The CDR3 loop spans 14 amino acids. J gave up 0 bases and V 4 bases, and 3 bases lay outside the gene matches. Together with reference TRBV5-1 and TRBJ1-1, the CDR3 gives the full variable domain: KAGVTQTPRYLIKTRGQQVTLSCSPISGHRSVSWYQQTPGQGLQFLFEYFSETQRNKGNFPGRFSGRQFSNSRSEMNVSTLELGDSALYLCASSRTGMNTEAFFGQGTRLTVV.